Listed below are T cell receptor beta chains from one sample, sequenced in a study of shared clonotypes between healthy human individuals. Some clones are missing from TCRdb's copy, which holds only in-frame ones; the method was immunoSEQ multiplex PCR. The sample has 600,000 to 750,000 clones, just under 75% seen once. The material sequenced was memory CD4+ T cells sorted from blood. Receptors originate from a woman in her 30s in good health. Each CDR3 is given with its conserved first and last residue.

j_gene,v_gene,CDR3aa
TRBJ1-1,TRBV28,CASSRDREYTEAFF
TRBJ2-2,TRBV5-1,CASSLNSGQGNTGELFF
TRBJ2-2,TRBV7-7,CASSRLSVGTGELFF
TRBJ2-1,TRBV27,CASSLSLAGEGEQFF
TRBJ2-5,TRBV4-1,CASSQEGPGAVQETQYF
TRBJ1-2,TRBV7-9,CASSLRPQGFRGLYGYTF
TRBJ2-5,TRBV20-1,CSPGGEETQYF
TRBJ1-2,TRBV5-1,CASSTGTGGNYGYTF
TRBJ2-5,TRBV14,CASSQVPNLRQETQYF
TRBJ2-5,TRBV6-5,CASSYGRQGVETQYF
TRBJ1-5,TRBV4-2,CASSFLLRGNQPQHF
TRBJ2-1,TRBV5-4,CASSKAGVTYNEQFF
TRBJ2-7,TRBV5-1,CASSLVAGVNEQYF
TRBJ2-2,TRBV29-1,CSVEQGFTGELFF
TRBJ2-5,TRBV10-3,CAISEPSGALQETQYF
TRBJ2-3,TRBV6-1,CASSEMGGAGGFGTDTQYF
TRBJ2-1,TRBV11-2,CASSTYSGRAHNEQFF
TRBJ2-1,TRBV5-4,CASSSEGQGAVDEQFF
TRBJ1-1,TRBV6-6,CASSYDRGAEAFF
TRBJ2-2,TRBV15,CATSTGLAGGPTGELFF
TRBJ2-7,TRBV14,CASSQSPGLPYEQYF
TRBJ2-7,TRBV27,CASRAGLTEPEQYF
TRBJ1-1,TRBV6-6,CASSDAQGMTEAFF
TRBJ2-3,TRBV2,CASSLLPSSIATDTQYF
TRBJ2-7,TRBV6-1,CASSPGTGSYEQYF
TRBJ2-3,TRBV28,CASSLSPGLAGGSSTDTQYF
TRBJ1-4,TRBV28,CASSLSGMNEKLFF
TRBJ2-1,TRBV5-1,CASSLDFAAYNEQFF
TRBJ1-6,TRBV7-8,CASAPPGEYSPLHF
TRBJ1-3,TRBV19,CASSMGQWTGNTIYF
TRBJ1-3,TRBV29-1,CSYATGNVGNTIYF
TRBJ2-7,TRBV29-1,CSAQSLGDEQHF
TRBJ2-3,TRBV6-6,CASSPVSTDTQYF
TRBJ2-3,TRBV18,CASSPPTGAEDTQYF
TRBJ2-1,TRBV5-4,CASSFTSGAVNEQFF
TRBJ1-1,TRBV28,CASRQGGTMNTEAFF
TRBJ1-4,TRBV2,CASSEQEADEKLFF
TRBJ1-4,TRBV5-4,CASSERQGVTEKLFF
TRBJ2-1,TRBV7-9,CASSFISGNEQFF
TRBJ2-7,TRBV5-1,CASSLSLGEQYF
TRBJ1-1,TRBV6-6,CASSPRDSEMNTEAFF
TRBJ1-1,TRBV7-6,CASSLSGQQNTEAFF
TRBJ2-7,TRBV5-6,CASSNRRTSGTYEQYF
TRBJ2-3,TRBV25-1,CASSTAGTGSSDTQYF